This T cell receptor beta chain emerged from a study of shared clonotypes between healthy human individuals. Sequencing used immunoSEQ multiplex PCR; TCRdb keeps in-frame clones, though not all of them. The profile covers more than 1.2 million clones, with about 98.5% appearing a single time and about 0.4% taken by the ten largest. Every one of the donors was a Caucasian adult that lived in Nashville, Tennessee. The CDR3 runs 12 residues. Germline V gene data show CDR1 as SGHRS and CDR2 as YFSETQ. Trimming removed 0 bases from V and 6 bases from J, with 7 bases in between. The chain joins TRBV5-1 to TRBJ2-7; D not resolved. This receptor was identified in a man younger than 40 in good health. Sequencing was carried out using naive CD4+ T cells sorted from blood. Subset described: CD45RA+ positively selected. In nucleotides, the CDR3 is TGCGCCAGCAGCTTGGTAAGGAGCGAGCAGTACTTC. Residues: CASSLVRSEQYF.